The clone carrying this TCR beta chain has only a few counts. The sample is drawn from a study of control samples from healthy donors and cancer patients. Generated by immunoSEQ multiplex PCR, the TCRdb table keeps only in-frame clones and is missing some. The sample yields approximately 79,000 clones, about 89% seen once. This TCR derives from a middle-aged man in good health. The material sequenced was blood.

The CDR3 loop is CASSLLTNQPQHF. The DNA for the CDR3 is TGTGCCAGCAGCTTGCTGACCAATCAGCCCCAGCATTTT. This chain uses TRBV7-2 with TRBJ1-5, with D unresolved. Germline CDR1 is SGHTA and CDR2 is FQGNSA. The CDR3 totals 13 residues. Deletions cut 3 bases from V and 3 bases from J, with 6 bases between.